One sample yielded the 21 T cell receptor beta chains listed below, sequenced in a study of Graves' ophthalmopathy and Graves' hyperthyroidism. RNA transcripts yielded amplified TCR beta CDR3 regions. First-round RT-PCR used HTBI primers; second-round multiplex PCR followed. TCRdb re-derived calls from the multiplex PCR reads in MiXCR, one entry per CDR3 protein. The profile shows some 520,000 distinct CDR3 sequences, under 15% of them singletons. Sequencing was carried out using blood. Every receptor here comes from a young woman with Graves' ophthalmopathy.

There are many counts of this clonotype. This sequence joins TRBV28 and TRBJ2-7, with D possibly TRBD2 on 6 matching bases. CDR1 and CDR2 from the germline V gene are MDHEN and SYDVKM. The CDR3 loop spans 13 amino acids. V lost 11 bases, J lost 0 bases, and 14 bases lay in between. Here the CDR3 reads CACNGGSSYEQYF. The CDR3 nucleotides are TGTGCCTGTAACGGAGGGAGCTCCTACGAGCAGTACTTC.

At least ten counts were recorded for this clonotype. This chain connects TRBV15 to TRBJ1-5, with a possible D match to TRBD1 (5 bases). Trimming removed 7 bases at V and 6 bases at J, with 13 bases between. CDR1 LNHNV and CDR2 YYDKDF come from the germline V gene (reference sequence). The CDR3 runs 13 residues. The CDR3 DNA sequence: TGTGCCACCACACGGGGGGAGGGTCAGCCCCAGCATTTT. Translation gives CATTRGEGQPQHF. The full variable domain, its missing parts supplied by reference TRBV15 and TRBJ1-5, is DAMVIQNPRYQVTQFGKPVTLSCSQTLNHNVMYWYQQKSSQAPKLLFHYYDKDFNNEADTPDNFQSRRPNTSFCFLDIRSPGLGDTAMYLCATTRGEGQPQHFGDGTRLSIL.

The V gene is TRBV11-2, the J gene TRBJ2-7; D perhaps matches TRBD1 (5 bases). CDR1 is SGHAT, CDR2 FQNNGV, per germline. The CDR3 extends over 14 amino acids. The V end lost 2 bases, the J end lost 4 bases, and 12 bases lay between the germline ends. The CDR3 DNA sequence: TGTGCCAGCAGCTTAAGTCCAGGGCGTTACGAGCAGTACTTC. This translates into CASSLSPGRYEQYF.

Many counts were recorded for this clonotype. This chain links TRBV20-1 with TRBJ2-7; tentatively, D is TRBD2 (6 bases). CDR1 and CDR2 (germline): DFQATT, SNEGSKA (reference sequence). V was shortened by 3 bases and J by 0 bases, with 9 bases between the two germline ends. CDR3 size: 13 residues. The CDR3 region is CSASSGFSYEQYF. The CDR3 DNA is TGCAGTGCTAGCAGCGGGTTCTCCTACGAGCAGTACTTC.

In this sample, this clonotype turned up a few times. The chain uses TRBV2 and TRBJ2-7, with D unclear. V was pared by 3 bases and J by 0 bases, with 12 bases between. CDR1 is SNHLY, CDR2 FYNNEI, per germline. CDR3 size: 15 residues. Written as DNA, the CDR3 is TGTGCCAGCAGTGATCTAGGCTTGAGCTCCTACGAGCAGTACTTC. Translated: CASSDLGLSSYEQYF.

Ten or more counts support this clonotype. This rearrangement joins TRBV19 to TRBJ2-4, with a tentative D call TRBD1 (6 bases). V lost 1 base to trimming and J lost 0 bases, with 19 bases between them. Germline CDR1 is LNHDA and CDR2 is SQIVND (reference sequence). CDR3 length equals 19 residues. The CDR3 DNA follows: TGTGCCAGTAGTATAGCCGGAAGTGTGGGACACTTAGCCAAAAACATTCAGTACTTC. Translating it yields CASSIAGSVGHLAKNIQYF.

The J gene is TRBJ2-2, the V gene TRBV4-2, with 7 bases that match TRBD2. The junction had 8 bases not matched to a gene; V was cut back by 3 bases and J by 4 bases. The CDR3 has 16 amino acids. Germline V CDR1 and CDR2: LGHNA, YNFKEQ. CDR3 region: CASSQLNGEGTGELFF. DNA for the CDR3: TGTGCCAGCAGCCAGCTTAATGGGGAGGGCACCGGGGAGCTGTTTTTT.

This clonotype came up many times. The rearrangement links TRBV30 to TRBJ1-1, with TRBD1 as a possible D gene (5 bases). Trimming took off 1 base at V and 5 bases at J, with 8 bases between the two ends. The CDR3 has 12 residues. In germline, CDR1 is GTSNPN, CDR2 SVGIG (reference sequence). Here the CDR3 reads CAWSAGVTEAFF. The CDR3 DNA is TGTGCCTGGAGTGCGGGGGTGACTGAAGCTTTCTTT.

The V gene is TRBV15, the J gene TRBJ2-7; 9 bases match TRBD1. V was pared by 5 bases and J by 4 bases, with 12 bases of the junction left unmatched. CDR1 LNHNV and CDR2 YYDKDF come from the germline V gene (reference sequence). This CDR3 region has 16 residues. The CDR3: CATSSTKTGGIYEQYF. The CDR3 DNA follows: TGTGCCACCAGCTCGACGAAGACAGGGGGAATATACGAGCAGTACTTC.

This clonotype has a count of ten or more. The chain uses TRBV6-2 or TRBV6-3 and TRBJ1-2; TRBD1 matches at 8 bases. The CDR3 runs 14 residues. Unmatched junction bases numbered 11, after V lost 9 bases and J lost 5 bases. CDR1 and CDR2 from the germline V gene are MNHEY and SVGEGT. DNA for the CDR3: TGTGCCAGTAGAAGACCGGGGACAGGTTATGGCTACACCTTC. Amino acid sequence: CASRRPGTGYGYTF.

On this clonotype: Just one base apart from a much larger clone, this may be a read error. The chain links TRBV4-1 to TRBJ1-1; a weak D match, TRBD1 (6 bases). Per the germline V gene, CDR1 is MGHRA and CDR2 is YSYEKL. The CDR3 runs to 12 residues. This CDR3 is CASSQTGIEACF. The DNA of the CDR3 is TGCGCCAGCAGCCAGACAGGTATTGAAGCTTGCTTT.

This clonotype has just one count. A much larger clone lies one base from this, so it may be a read error. This sequence joins TRBV20-1 and TRBJ1-1; tentative D call: TRBD1 (5 bases). Germline V CDR1 and CDR2: DFQATT, SNEGSKA (reference sequence). CDR3 length: 15 amino acids. The CDR3 DNA is TGCAGTGCTAGAGGGGGGGGGACTTTGAACACTGAAGCTTGCTTT. Protein: CSARGGGTLNTEACF.

This clonotype was observed once. This chain's CDR3 is CASSYFTGQGVIHEQYF. The CDR3 nucleotides read TGTGCCAGCAGTTATTTTACGGGACAGGGGGTTATCCACGAGCAGTACTTC. The rearrangement joins TRBV6-5 to TRBJ2-7; 11 nucleotides match TRBD1. Trimming at V came to 3 bases and at J to 5 bases, leaving 12 bases not matched to a gene. This CDR3 is 17 amino acids long. The germline V gene encodes CDR1 MNHEY and CDR2 SVGAGI.

There are many counts of this clonotype. The CDR3 sequence: CASSGGGAVEAFF. CDR3 nucleotide sequence: TGTGCCAGCAGTGGGGGGGGGGCTGTTGAAGCTTTCTTT. V gene TRBV6-2 or TRBV6-3 combines with J gene TRBJ1-1, with D possibly TRBD1 on 6 matching bases. The CDR3 is made up of 13 amino acids. The germline CDR1 and CDR2 sequences are MNHEY and SVGEGT. Trimming took 5 bases from V and 7 from J, leaving 14 bases between them.

This clonotype was picked up many times. V is TRBV5-1 and J is TRBJ2-2, with D uncertain. CDR3 length: 15 residues. Trimming pared 1 base from V and 1 base from J, leaving 8 bases between. CDR1 SGHRS and CDR2 YFSETQ come from the germline V gene. The CDR3 DNA sequence: TGCGCCAGCAGCTTGAGTGGGTGGAACACCGGGGAGCTGTTTTTT. Encoded protein: CASSLSGWNTGELFF.

This clonotype was seen repeatedly, ten times or more. This chain joins TRBV20-1 and TRBJ2-7, with 7 bases fitting TRBD2. Germline CDR1 DFQATT, CDR2 SNEGSKA (reference sequence). The CDR3 runs 13 residues. Germline trimming cut 5 bases from V and 2 bases from J; bases unmatched to any gene: 6. The DNA of the CDR3 is TGCAGTGCTTTCTACGGACTAGCCTACGAGCAGTACTTC. This sequence encodes CSAFYGLAYEQYF.

This clonotype was counted ten times or more. This sequence joins TRBV29-1 and TRBJ2-7; 8 bases are a match to TRBD2. This CDR3 is 12 amino acids long. Looked up from germline, CDR1 is SQVTM and CDR2 is ANQGSEA. Trimming removed 4 bases from V and 6 bases from J; junction bases left unmatched: 5. CDR3 coding DNA: TGCAGCGTTGGCCAGCGGGAGATCGAGCAGTACTTC. It yields the protein CSVGQREIEQYF.

This clonotype showed up many times. The chain links TRBV6-5 to TRBJ1-1; the D gene is possibly TRBD1 (6 bases). The germline V gene encodes CDR1 MNHEY and CDR2 SVGAGI. V was clipped by 6 bases and J by 7 bases, with 15 bases between them. The CDR3 has 13 residues. CDR3 amino acids: CASSLDRNIEAFF. DNA of the CDR3: TGTGCCAGCAGCTTAGACAGGAATATTGAAGCTTTCTTT.

This clonotype was detected many times. The gene calls are TRBV20-1 and TRBJ2-7; 12 bases are shared with TRBD2. The CDR3 has 14 residues. Germline trimming cut 3 bases from V and 2 bases from J; bases unmatched to any gene: 2. Germline V gene sequence: CDR1 DFQATT, CDR2 SNEGSKA (reference sequence). CDR3 bases: TGCAGTGCTAGTTCTAGCGGGAGGGCCTACGAGCAGTACTTC. Encoded protein: CSASSSGRAYEQYF.

This clonotype was seen repeatedly, ten times or more. The rearrangement joins TRBV20-1 to TRBJ2-7, with D uncertain. The V end lost 6 bases, the J end lost 0 bases, and 15 bases lay between the germline ends. This CDR3 spans 14 amino acids. The germline V gene encodes CDR1 DFQATT and CDR2 SNEGSKA (reference sequence). CDR3: CSAQPTGYSYEQYF. The DNA of the CDR3 is TGCAGTGCCCAGCCGACTGGGTACTCCTACGAGCAGTACTTC.

V and J are TRBV7-9 and TRBJ1-2, with D unresolved. This CDR3 is 15 amino acids long. The germline V gene encodes CDR1 SEHNR and CDR2 FQNEAQ (reference sequence). V lost 4 bases to trimming and J lost 1 base, with 13 bases between them. This CDR3 is CASSYNLLINYGYTF. The DNA for the CDR3 is TGTGCCAGCAGCTACAACTTACTAATTAACTATGGCTACACCTTC.